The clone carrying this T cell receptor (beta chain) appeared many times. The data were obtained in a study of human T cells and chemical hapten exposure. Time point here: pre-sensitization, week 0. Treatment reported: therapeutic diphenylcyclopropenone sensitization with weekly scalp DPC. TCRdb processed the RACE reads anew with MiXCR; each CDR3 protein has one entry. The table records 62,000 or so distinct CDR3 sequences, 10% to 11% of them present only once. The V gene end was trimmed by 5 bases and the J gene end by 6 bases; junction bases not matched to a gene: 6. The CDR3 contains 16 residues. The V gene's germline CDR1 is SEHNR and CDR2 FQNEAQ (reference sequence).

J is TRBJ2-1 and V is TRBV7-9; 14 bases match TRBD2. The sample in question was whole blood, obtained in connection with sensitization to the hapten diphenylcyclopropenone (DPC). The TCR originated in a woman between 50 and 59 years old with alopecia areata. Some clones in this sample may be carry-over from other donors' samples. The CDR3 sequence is CASSPRLAGGLNEQFF. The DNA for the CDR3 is TGTGCCAGCAGCCCACGACTAGCGGGGGGGCTCAATGAGCAGTTCTTC.